The T cell receptor (beta chain) under discussion was sequenced for a study of Ad26.COV2.S vaccination and SARS-CoV-2 variants. For the study at large: Into the muscle, Ad26.COV2.S was dosed once or twice, 56 days apart.

Study results and limitations: Following vaccination, spike-specific CD8+ and CD4+ T cell responses reportedly exhibited substantial breadth. Breadth measured for non-spike TCRs was similar across vaccine and placebo recipients.

Germline CDR1 and CDR2: SNHLY and FYNNEI. The V segment lost 6 bases and the J segment 4 bases; nucleotides outside the gene matches: 8. The CDR3 is 16 amino acids. The treatment was: around 19 received Ad26.COV2.S at low or high dose, single or two shots; several received placebo; per-sample allocation not given. All samples were drawn on day 63, counting from the first vaccine or placebo injection. Vaccination employed an Ad26 vector expressing the Wuhan-strain SARS-CoV-2 spike. Profiling relied on immunoSEQ multiplex PCR, and the TCRdb table lists in-frame clones only, not all of them. The repertoire includes 350,000 to 600,000 clones, 70% to 90% of them detected once, and around 1.6% sits in the top ten. Points on this clone: The target antigen is unknown.

The sequence came from a person between 18 and 65 years old who received the Ad26.COV2.S COVID-19 vaccine or a placebo. The input for sequencing was peripheral blood, taken in a trial of Ad26.COV2.S vaccine versus placebo. This chain links TRBV2 with TRBJ2-1, with TRBD2 matching 11 bases. In DNA form, the CDR3 reads TGTGCCAGCAGAAGCGGGACTAGCGGAGTATACAATGAGCAGTTCTTC. Translation: CASRSGTSGVYNEQFF.